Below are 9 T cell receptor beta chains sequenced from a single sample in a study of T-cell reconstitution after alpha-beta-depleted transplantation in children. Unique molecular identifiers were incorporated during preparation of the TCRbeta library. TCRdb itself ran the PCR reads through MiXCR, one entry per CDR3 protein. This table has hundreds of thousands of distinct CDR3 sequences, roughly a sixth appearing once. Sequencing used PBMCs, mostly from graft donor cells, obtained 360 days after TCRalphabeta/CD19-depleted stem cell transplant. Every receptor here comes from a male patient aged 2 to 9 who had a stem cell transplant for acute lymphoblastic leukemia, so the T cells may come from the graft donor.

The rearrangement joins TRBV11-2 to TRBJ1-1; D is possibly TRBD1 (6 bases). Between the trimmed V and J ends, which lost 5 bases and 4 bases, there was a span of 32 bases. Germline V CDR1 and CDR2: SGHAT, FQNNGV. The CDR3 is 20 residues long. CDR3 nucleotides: TGTGCCAGCAGCCCGAAACGGGGGGCGGGAAAACCGGGGCCGACCACTGAAGCTTTCTTT. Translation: CASSPKRGAGKPGPTTEAFF.

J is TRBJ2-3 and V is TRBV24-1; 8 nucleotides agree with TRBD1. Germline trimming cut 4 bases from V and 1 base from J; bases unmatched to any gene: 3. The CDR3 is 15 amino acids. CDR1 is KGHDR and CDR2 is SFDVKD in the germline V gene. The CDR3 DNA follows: TGTGCCACCAGTGACCCGGGACAGGGCACAGATACGCAGTATTTT. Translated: CATSDPGQGTDTQYF.

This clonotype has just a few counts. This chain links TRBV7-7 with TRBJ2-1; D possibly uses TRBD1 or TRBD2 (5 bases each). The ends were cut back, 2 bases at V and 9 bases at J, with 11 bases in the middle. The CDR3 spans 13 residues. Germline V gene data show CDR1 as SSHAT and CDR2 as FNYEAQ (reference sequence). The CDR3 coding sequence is TGTGCCAGCAGCTTATTTCAGGGACGTGAGCAGTTCTTC. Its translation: CASSLFQGREQFF.

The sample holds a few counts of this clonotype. CDR3 sequence: CASSGGQGLVMNEQFF. CDR3 nucleotides: TGTGCCAGCAGTGGCGGACAGGGATTGGTTATGAATGAGCAGTTCTTC. This rearrangement joins TRBV25-1 to TRBJ2-1; 8 bases fit TRBD1. The germline CDR1 and CDR2 sequences are MGHDK and SYGVNS. This CDR3 region has 16 residues. J gave up 7 bases and V 4 bases, and 12 bases lay outside the gene matches.

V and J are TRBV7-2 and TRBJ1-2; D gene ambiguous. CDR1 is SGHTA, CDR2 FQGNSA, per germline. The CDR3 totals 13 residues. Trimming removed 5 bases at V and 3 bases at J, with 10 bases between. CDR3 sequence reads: CASSPDKDYGYTF. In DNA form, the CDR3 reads TGTGCCAGCAGCCCTGACAAGGACTATGGCTACACCTTC.

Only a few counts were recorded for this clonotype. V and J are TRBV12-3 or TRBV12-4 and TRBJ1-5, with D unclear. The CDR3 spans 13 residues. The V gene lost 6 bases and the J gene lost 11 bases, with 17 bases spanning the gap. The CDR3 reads CASSFSDAGAQHF. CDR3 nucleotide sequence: TGTGCCAGCAGCTTTTCCGACGCCGGCGCCCAGCATTTT.

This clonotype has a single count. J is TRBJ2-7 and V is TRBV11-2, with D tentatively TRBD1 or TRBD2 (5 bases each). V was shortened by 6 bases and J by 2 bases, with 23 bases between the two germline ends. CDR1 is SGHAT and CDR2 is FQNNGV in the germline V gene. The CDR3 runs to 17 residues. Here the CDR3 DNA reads TGTGCCAGCAGTTTGGACCCCGGGACGGATTGGGCCTACGAGCAGTACTTC. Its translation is CASSLDPGTDWAYEQYF.

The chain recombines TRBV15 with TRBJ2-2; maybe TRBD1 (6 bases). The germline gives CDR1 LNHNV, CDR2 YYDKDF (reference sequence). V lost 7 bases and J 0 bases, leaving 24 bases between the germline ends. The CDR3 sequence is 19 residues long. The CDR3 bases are TGTGCCACCACAAACCTAGGGGCAGCAGGGGTGACGAACACCGGGGAGCTGTTTTTT. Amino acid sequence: CATTNLGAAGVTNTGELFF.

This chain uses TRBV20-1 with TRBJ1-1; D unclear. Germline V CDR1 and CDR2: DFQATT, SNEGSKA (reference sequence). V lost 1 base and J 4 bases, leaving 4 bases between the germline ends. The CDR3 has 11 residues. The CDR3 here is CSARGPTEAFF. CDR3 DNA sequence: TGCAGTGCTAGAGGTCCCACTGAAGCTTTCTTT.